This T cell receptor (beta chain) was sequenced during a study of shared clonotypes between healthy human individuals. Study-level information: Three CD4 naive, three CD4 memory, two CD8 naive and one CD8 memory plate were used per donor.

Germline V lookup: CDR1 MGHRA, CDR2 YSYEKL. J gave up 4 bases and V 4 bases, and 8 bases lay outside the gene matches. This CDR3 comprises 16 residues. Every subset had its genomic DNA shared out evenly among several immunoSEQ plates. Assay used: immunoSEQ multiplex PCR; TCRdb lists only in-frame clones, some missing. Of about 2 million clones listed, about 95% are singletons. CD8 cells regarded as naive lacked CD45RO, were positively chosen for CCR7, and omitted terminally differentiated effector memory CD45RA+ cells. Notes on this clone: Its specificity is unknown.

Overall study findings and caveats: In a few donors, about 5% of naive CD4 clonotypes appeared in common.

Sequenced material: naive CD8+ T cells sorted from blood. The J gene is TRBJ1-3, the V gene TRBV4-1, with 9 bases that match TRBD1. The TCR was taken from a man between 18 and 35 years old in good health. In nucleotides, the CDR3 is TGCGCCAGCAGCCTCCTCGGGACAGGGCTGGGAAACACCATATATTTT. Residues: CASSLLGTGLGNTIYF.